The entry that follows covers one T cell receptor (beta chain) sequence. The data originate from a study of blood T cell repertoires in COVID-19. Study-level information: From the United States, Italy and Spain came samples of acute and convalescent COVID-19. Sample material is recorded as cDNA or gDNA derived from T cells, B-cell-depleted T cells, or PBMCs.

As processed by the authors: Reference gene primer amplification gave estimated nucleated cell counts. The repertoire was sequenced with immunoSEQ multiplex PCR; TCRdb's copy has only in-frame clones and lacks some. The V and J calls and clone size come from that table; D and trimming were worked out from the DNA. The sample yields 70,000 to 95,000 clones, approximately 92% seen once. The sample consisted of peripheral blood. The receptor comes from a woman aged 60-70 years with active COVID-19.

CDR3 sequence: CASSADQGLEIGYTF. CDR3 nucleotides: TGTGCCAGCAGCGCTGACCAGGGTCTTGAGATAGGCTACACCTTC. The chain recombines TRBV5-6 with TRBJ1-2; a possible D gene is TRBD1 (5 bases). Between the trimmed V and J ends, which lost 4 bases and 8 bases, there was a span of 21 bases. The CDR3 is 15 amino acids. Germline loops: CDR1 SGHDT, CDR2 YYEEEE.